The 10 T cell receptor beta chains given below trace back to one sample, sequenced in a study of blood T cell repertoires in COVID-19. Here immunoSEQ multiplex PCR was the method, and the copy in TCRdb shows in-frame clones only, minus some. The repertoire holds some 280,000 clones, with about nine tenths as singletons. Sequencing used peripheral blood. All receptors derive from a woman aged 30 to 39 with active or convalescent COVID-19.

This clone has more than one count but fewer than ten. The gene calls are TRBV14 and TRBJ1-1; no definite D call. The V end lost 7 bases, the J end lost 1 base, and 13 bases lay between the germline ends. CDR1 is SGHDN, CDR2 FVKESK, per germline. The CDR3 loop spans 14 amino acids. The CDR3 DNA sequence: TGTGCCAGCACCGCGGGCGCTCGGAACACTGAAGCTTTCTTT. This translates into CASTAGARNTEAFF.

The V and J genes are TRBV19 and TRBJ1-5; D might be TRBD1 (6 bases). V gave up 8 bases and J gave up 1 base, with 12 bases separating them. Per germline, CDR1 LNHDA and CDR2 SQIVND (reference sequence). The CDR3 is 14 residues long. CDR3 region: CASSPGVSNQPQHF. The CDR3 DNA is TGTGCCAGTTCCCCAGGGGTGAGCAATCAGCCCCAGCATTTT.

This chain joins TRBV2 and TRBJ1-2, with 11 nucleotides matching TRBD1. Germline-derived CDR1 and CDR2 are SNHLY and FYNNEI. Trimming cost V 4 bases and J 6 bases; bases outside gene matches: 7. The CDR3 loop spans 15 amino acids. The CDR3 region has the DNA TGTGCCAGCAGTGCTCGGGGACAGGGGGGAAATGGCTACACCTTC. Its protein is CASSARGQGGNGYTF.

The genes are TRBV6-1 and TRBJ1-4; TRBD1 might be the D (6 bases). Per the germline V gene, CDR1 is MNHNS and CDR2 is SASEGT. The CDR3 extends over 16 amino acids. Deletions cut 3 bases from V and 8 bases from J, with 19 bases between. This CDR3 is CASSDRSQGIEEKLFF. CDR3 DNA sequence: TGTGCCAGCAGTGACCGCTCCCAGGGGATCGAGGAAAAACTGTTTTTT.

The chain employs TRBV7-9 and TRBJ1-1, with no clear D. The CDR3 spans 15 residues. The V and J ends lost 2 bases and 1 base respectively, with 11 bases between them. Per germline, CDR1 SEHNR and CDR2 FQNEAQ (reference sequence). The CDR3 sequence: CASSLSQITNTEAFF. CDR3 in DNA: TGTGCCAGCAGCTTATCCCAGATAACGAACACTGAAGCTTTCTTT.

V gene TRBV6-6 combines with J gene TRBJ2-1, with 7 nucleotides matching TRBD2. V lost 1 base, J lost 6 bases, and 9 bases stayed unmatched. The length of the CDR3 is 16 residues. CDR1 MNHNY and CDR2 SVGAGI come from the germline V gene (reference sequence). The CDR3 protein is CASSYLGGGWGNEQFF. In nucleotides, the CDR3 is TGTGCCAGCAGTTACTTAGGCGGGGGATGGGGCAATGAGCAGTTCTTC.

The rearrangement joins TRBV5-6 to TRBJ1-4, with D possibly being TRBD1 (5 bases). The germline V gene has CDR1 SGHDT and CDR2 YYEEEE. CDR3 length equals 16 residues. Between the trimmed V and J ends, which lost 2 bases and 1 base, there was a span of 12 bases. CDR3 nucleotide sequence: TGTGCCAGCAGCTTATTCGGGGGGAGAACTAATGAAAAACTGTTTTTT. It codes for CASSLFGGRTNEKLFF.

This clone was detected once. The V gene is TRBV10-1, the J gene TRBJ1-4; no definite D call. Per the germline V gene, CDR1 is WNHNN and CDR2 is SYGVQD (reference sequence). The V and J ends lost 0 bases and 8 bases respectively, with 13 bases between them. The CDR3 runs 15 residues. The CDR3 coding sequence is TGCGCCAGCAGTGAGTCAGCCGGGTCCGAAGAAAAACTGTTTTTT. It codes for CASSESAGSEEKLFF.

The rearrangement links TRBV30 to TRBJ2-4; 8 bases are a match to TRBD1. Losses at the gene ends were 2 bases for V and 6 bases for J; bases not matched to a gene: 9. The germline V gene has CDR1 GTSNPN and CDR2 SVGIG (reference sequence). The CDR3 extends over 15 amino acids. CDR3 loop: CAWSSTGERRNIQYF. The DNA of the CDR3 is TGTGCCTGGAGTTCGACAGGGGAAAGGCGAAACATTCAGTACTTC.

This clone occurred many times. J is TRBJ2-5 and V is TRBV21-1; the tabulated D call, TRBD2, remains unverified against the DNA. TRBV21-1 has pseudogene status. The CDR3 consists of 19 residues. The CDR3 DNA follows: TGTGCCAGCAGCGCTTTGGAGGGTCTAGCGGGGGGGCTTTCAGAGACCCAGTACTTC. Amino acid sequence: CASSALEGLAGGLSETQYF.